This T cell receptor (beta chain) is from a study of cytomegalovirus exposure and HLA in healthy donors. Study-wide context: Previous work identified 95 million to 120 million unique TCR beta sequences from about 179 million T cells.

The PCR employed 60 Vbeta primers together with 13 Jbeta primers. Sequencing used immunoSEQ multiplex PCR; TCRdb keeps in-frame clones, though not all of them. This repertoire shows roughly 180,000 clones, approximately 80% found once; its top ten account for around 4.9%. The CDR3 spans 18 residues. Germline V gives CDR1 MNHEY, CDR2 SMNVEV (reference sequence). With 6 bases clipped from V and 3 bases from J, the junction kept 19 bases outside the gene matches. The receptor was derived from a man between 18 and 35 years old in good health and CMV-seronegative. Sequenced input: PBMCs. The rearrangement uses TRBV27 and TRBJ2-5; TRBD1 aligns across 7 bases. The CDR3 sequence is CASSRQGWSGEGKETQYF. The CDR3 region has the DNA TGTGCCAGCAGCCGACAGGGTTGGAGCGGAGAGGGTAAAGAGACCCAGTACTTC.